Below are 24 T cell receptor beta chains sequenced from a single sample in a study of T cell repertoires in cytomegalovirus infection. These TCRs are of unknown antigen specificity. TCRdb re-derived calls from the reads in MiXCR, one entry per CDR3 protein. The sample holds 650,000 to 850,000 distinct CDR3 sequences; approximately 32% are singletons and the top ten take around 14%. Sequenced here: cultured CD8+ T cells from PBMCs, sampled from culture after CMV antigen stimulation. The receptors were gathered from a human donor in good health (CMV status not recorded). Some clones in this sample may be carry-over from other donors' samples.

The chain couples TRBV4-3 to TRBJ1-6; 7 nucleotides match TRBD1. Germline V gene lookup returns CDR1 LGHNA and CDR2 YSLEER. The CDR3 spans 14 residues. J was trimmed by 8 bases and V by 1 base; bases with no gene match: 2. The DNA of the CDR3 is TGCGCCAGCAGCCAAGGCCAGGGGGATTCACCCCTCCACTTT. It codes for CASSQGQGDSPLHF.

V and J are TRBV27 and TRBJ1-4; D is undetermined. Germline V gene sequence: CDR1 MNHEY, CDR2 SMNVEV (reference sequence). The CDR3 has 14 amino acids. V was shortened by 5 bases and J by 5 bases, with 12 bases between the two germline ends. This CDR3 is CASSPFGPNEKLFF. The CDR3 DNA reads TGTGCCAGCAGTCCTTTCGGCCCCAATGAAAAACTGTTTTTT.

The chain links TRBV4-2 to TRBJ1-1, with no clear D. V was shortened by 1 base and J by 2 bases, with 8 bases between the two germline ends. This CDR3 region has 14 residues. Germline CDR1 LGHNA, CDR2 YNFKEQ. CDR3 residues: CASSQVTTNTEAFF. DNA of the CDR3: TGTGCCAGCAGCCAAGTGACTACAAACACTGAAGCTTTCTTT.

Comment on this clonotype: A much bigger clone sits one base away, suggesting this may be a read error. The chain recombines TRBV7-4 with TRBJ2-4; D gene ambiguous. The CDR3 is made up of 17 amino acids. The germline V gene has CDR1 SGHVT and CDR2 SQSDAQ. V dropped 3 bases and J dropped 9 bases, with 24 bases sitting between them. The CDR3 DNA is TGTGCCAGCAGCTTCTCCAAGGTCCGAAAGGGTTTGGGCATTCAGTACTTC. Its protein product is CASSFSKVRKGLGIQYF.

The CDR3 loop is CASSSSYVGGEQFF. For the CDR3, the DNA is TGTGCCAGCAGCTCCTCCTATGTGGGCGGTGAGCAGTTCTTC. The gene calls are TRBV11-2 and TRBJ2-1; D gene ambiguous. CDR1 SGHAT and CDR2 FQNNGV come from the germline V gene. Trimming cost V 4 bases and J 9 bases, with 16 bases left between them. The CDR3 runs 14 residues.

In this sample, this clonotype turned up a few times. In DNA form, the CDR3 reads TGTGCCAGCAGCGGAGCCAGACCTAGGCGAGATACGCAGTATTTT. Its protein product is CASSGARPRRDTQYF. This rearrangement joins TRBV5-6 to TRBJ2-3; no definite D call. CDR3 size: 15 residues. The V end was cut by 4 bases, the J end by 5 bases, with 17 bases between. Germline CDR1 and CDR2: SGHDT and YYEEEE.

This clonotype was recorded many times. V gene TRBV7-2 combines with J gene TRBJ1-1, with D perhaps matching TRBD1 (6 bases). V shed 5 bases and J shed 4 bases, with 11 bases lying between them. Germline V lookup: CDR1 SGHTA, CDR2 FQGNSA. The CDR3 runs 13 residues. CDR3 sequence: CASSPGVLTEAFF. In nucleotides, the CDR3 is TGTGCCAGCAGCCCAGGGGTTCTCACTGAAGCTTTCTTT.

The gene calls are TRBV6-5 and TRBJ1-5; no reliable D call. V was clipped by 3 bases and J by 7 bases, with 13 bases between them. The CDR3 totals 14 residues. Germline V lookup: CDR1 MNHEY, CDR2 SVGAGI. CDR3 protein: CASSYQNSGQPQHF. The DNA of the CDR3 is TGTGCCAGCAGTTATCAGAATTCGGGGCAGCCCCAGCATTTT.

The genes are TRBV29-1 and TRBJ1-2; D is unresolved. The CDR3 is 14 amino acids. V was cut by 1 base and J by 1 base, with 10 bases left in between. Germline-derived CDR1 and CDR2 are SQVTM and ANQGSEA. DNA of the CDR3: TGCAGCGTTGAAGCGGACGGCGATAACTATGGCTACACCTTC. Translated: CSVEADGDNYGYTF. Full variable domain (rest looked up from reference TRBV29-1 and TRBJ1-2): SAVISQKPSRDICQRGTSLTIQCQVDSQVTMMFWYRQQPGQSLTLIATANQGSEATYESGFVIDKFPISRPNLTFSTLTVSNMSPEDSSIYLCSVEADGDNYGYTFGSGTRLTVV.

J is TRBJ2-2 and V is TRBV15; D gene ambiguous. Trimming stripped 0 bases from V and 5 bases from J, with 1 base between. The CDR3 is 12 amino acids. The germline V gene has CDR1 LNHNV and CDR2 YYDKDF (reference sequence). CDR3 loop: CATSRDTGELFF. The DNA of the CDR3 is TGTGCCACCAGCAGAGATACCGGGGAGCTGTTTTTT.

This clonotype was counted only a few times. The genes are TRBV11-3 and TRBJ2-3, with no clear D. This CDR3 has 13 amino acids. Trimming removed 1 base from V and 2 bases from J, with 4 bases in between. Germline CDR1 SGHNT, CDR2 YENEEA. CDR3 nucleotide sequence: TGTGCCAGCAGCTTAGTTTTCACAGATACGCAGTATTTT. Its translation: CASSLVFTDTQYF.

This clonotype appeared a few times. The chain links TRBV3-1 to TRBJ1-2; D gene ambiguous. This CDR3 region has 17 residues. Trimming removed 7 bases from V and 0 bases from J, with 21 bases in between. CDR1 and CDR2 (germline): LGHDT, YNNKEL (reference sequence). This CDR3 is CASTPSDSLFSNYGYTF. CDR3 bases: TGTGCCAGCACTCCATCGGACTCACTTTTTTCTAACTATGGCTACACCTTC.

The sample holds many counts of this clonotype. The chain uses TRBV10-3 and TRBJ1-3, with TRBD1 as a possible D gene (5 bases). V lost 3 bases, J lost 0 bases, and 9 bases lay in between. In germline, CDR1 is ENHRY, CDR2 SYGVKD. The CDR3 covers 15 residues. This CDR3 is CAISDPGTSGNTIYF. Here the CDR3 DNA reads TGTGCCATCAGTGACCCCGGGACCTCTGGAAACACCATATATTTT.

The CDR3 coding sequence is TGCAGTGCTATGGGGGACAGTCGTACCGGGGAGCTGTTTTTT. Its protein is CSAMGDSRTGELFF. This sequence joins TRBV20-1 and TRBJ2-2, with TRBD1 matching 7 bases. The CDR3 loop spans 14 amino acids. Looked up from germline, CDR1 is DFQATT and CDR2 is SNEGSKA (reference sequence). Trimming at V came to 4 bases and at J to 5 bases, leaving 7 bases not matched to a gene.

The rearrangement links TRBV27 to TRBJ1-1; D is undetermined. CDR3 length: 12 residues. Trimming cost V 0 bases and J 11 bases, with 10 bases left between them. From germline, CDR1 is MNHEY and CDR2 SMNVEV (reference sequence). DNA of the CDR3: TGTGCCAGCAGTTTATCAGGAGGGAGCGCTTTCTTT. Its translation: CASSLSGGSAFF.

The J gene is TRBJ2-1, the V gene TRBV4-1; D is perhaps TRBD1 (6 bases). There are 17 residues in the CDR3. V was pared by 3 bases and J by 0 bases, with 15 bases between. Germline-derived CDR1 and CDR2 are MGHRA and YSYEKL. The CDR3 protein is CASSHQGKGHSYNEQFF. The CDR3 region has the DNA TGCGCCAGCAGCCACCAGGGGAAAGGTCACTCCTACAATGAGCAGTTCTTC.

This chain links TRBV6-5 with TRBJ2-1; D uncertain. This CDR3 contains 13 residues. Deletions cut 6 bases from V and 5 bases from J, with 11 bases between. Looked up from germline, CDR1 is MNHEY and CDR2 is SVGAGI. CDR3 region: CASRINRNNEQFF. In DNA, the CDR3 is TGTGCCAGCAGAATAAACAGAAACAATGAGCAGTTCTTC.

This clonotype appeared a few times. The chain carries TRBV23-1 and TRBJ2-7; D unclear. TRBV23-1 has ORF status, its function being uncertain. The V end lost 6 bases, the J end lost 3 bases, and 18 bases lay between the germline ends. This CDR3 comprises 15 residues. CDR3 nucleotides: TGCGCCAGCAGCCCGTTTGGGCCTGGGTACTACGAGCAGTACGTC. This codes for CASSPFGPGYYEQYV.

The chain joins TRBV7-9 to TRBJ1-1; a weak D match, TRBD1 (5 bases). Germline loops: CDR1 SEHNR, CDR2 FQNEAQ (reference sequence). This CDR3 has 15 residues. Trimming shortened V by 6 bases and J by 4 bases, and 18 bases separated the two germline ends. CDR3 sequence: CASSINPGIGTEAFF. The CDR3 nucleotides read TGTGCCAGCAGTATAAATCCAGGGATTGGCACTGAAGCTTTCTTT. Supplemented by reference TRBV7-9 and TRBJ1-1, the full variable domain reads DTGVSQNPRHKITKRGQNVTFRCDPISEHNRLYWYRQTLGQGPEFLTYFQNEAQLEKSRLLSDRFSAERPKGSFSTLEIQRTEQGDSAMYLCASSINPGIGTEAFFGQGTRLTVV.

The chain recombines TRBV5-1 with TRBJ2-3; D not resolved. Germline V lookup: CDR1 SGHRS, CDR2 YFSETQ. The CDR3 totals 10 residues. V was pared by 4 bases and J by 6 bases, with 3 bases between. CDR3 DNA: TGCGCCAGCAGCCATGATACGCAGTATTTT. Translation gives CASSHDTQYF.

This clonotype occurred a few times. This chain uses TRBV6-5 with TRBJ2-3; D uncertain. This CDR3 has 15 amino acids. The V gene lost 1 base and the J gene lost 2 bases, with 10 bases spanning the gap. The V gene's germline CDR1 is MNHEY and CDR2 SVGAGI. The CDR3 coding sequence is TGTGCCAGCAGTTACTTCAGAACCAACACAGATACGCAGTATTTT. Translated: CASSYFRTNTDTQYF.

V is TRBV4-1 and J is TRBJ2-4; 9 bases match TRBD1. The length of the CDR3 is 20 residues. The germline CDR1 and CDR2 sequences are MGHRA and YSYEKL. V gave up 0 bases and J gave up 0 bases; unmatched junction bases: 12. Here the CDR3 reads CASSQDLGQGTSLAKNIQYF. CDR3 in DNA: TGCGCCAGCAGCCAAGATTTGGGACAGGGAACCTCACTAGCCAAAAACATTCAGTACTTC.

V is TRBV27 and J is TRBJ1-2; the D is unclear. Trimming stripped 4 bases from V and 4 bases from J, with 10 bases between. Germline-derived CDR1 and CDR2 are MNHEY and SMNVEV (reference sequence). This CDR3 is 13 amino acids long. The CDR3: CASSYQPFYGYTF. CDR3 DNA sequence: TGTGCCAGCAGTTACCAGCCTTTCTATGGCTACACCTTC.

This clonotype was observed at least ten times. The chain couples TRBV7-6 to TRBJ2-3; 8 bases are a match to TRBD2. CDR3 length: 16 amino acids. The germline gives CDR1 SGHVS, CDR2 FNYEAQ. Germline trimming cut 5 bases from V and 3 bases from J; bases unmatched to any gene: 10. This CDR3 is CASSRGVAGTTDTQYF. The CDR3 DNA sequence: TGTGCCAGCAGCCGCGGGGTAGCGGGGACGACAGATACGCAGTATTTT.